The present entry profiles one T cell receptor beta chain with its context. The antigen is undetermined. These data originate in a study of cytomegalovirus exposure and HLA in healthy donors. The method was immunoSEQ multiplex PCR; TCRdb's version includes in-frame clones alone and lacks a portion of them. Of about 73,000 clones in the sample, over 85% are singletons; the top ten hold 3% to 4%. Notes on the study in general: Investigators reported 164 TCR beta chains as tied to cytomegalovirus. First-cohort TCR clusters tended to co-occur in the 130 or so validation repertoires, a later analysis found.

The germline V gene has CDR1 MNHEY and CDR2 SVGAGI. Trimming stripped 8 bases from V and 6 bases from J, with 20 bases between. The CDR3 runs to 14 residues. Input material: PBMCs. The receptor was derived from a woman under 30 in good health and CMV-seropositive. This chain connects TRBV6-5 to TRBJ2-7, with D uncertain. CDR3: CASRPSSWAVEQYF. CDR3 in DNA: TGTGCCAGCCGCCCGAGTTCCTGGGCTGTCGAGCAGTACTTC.